Shown below are 5 T cell receptor beta chains from a single sample sequenced in a study of STAT3 mutations in large granular lymphocyte leukemia. General observations from the study: In T-cell large granular lymphocyte leukemia, about half of patients showed multiple immunodominant subclonotypes.

No antigen has been identified for these receptors. Here immunoSEQ multiplex PCR was the method, and the copy in TCRdb shows in-frame clones only, minus some. Among tens of thousands of clones listed, 94% were seen once. Input material: peripheral blood mononuclear cells. The receptors originated from a man aged 35-49 years with T-cell large granular lymphocyte leukemia. Some clones in this sample may be carry-over from other donors' samples.

This clone was counted once. The chain is built from TRBV28 and TRBJ2-7, with 10 bases identical to TRBD2. CDR3 length equals 16 residues. The V segment lost 2 bases and the J segment 2 bases; nucleotides outside the gene matches: 6. Germline V gene lookup returns CDR1 MDHEN and CDR2 SYDVKM. CDR3 sequence: CASSLSGGANPYEQYF. CDR3 sequence (DNA): TGTGCCAGCAGTTTAAGCGGGGGGGCAAATCCCTACGAGCAGTACTTC.

The rearrangement links TRBV5-5 to TRBJ2-3; D is uncertain. The V and J ends lost 0 bases and 1 base respectively, with 12 bases between them. The V gene's germline CDR1 is SGHKS and CDR2 YYEKEE (reference sequence). The length of the CDR3 is 16 residues. The CDR3 DNA reads as TGTGCCAGCAGCTTGGGACGTGGGCTCGGCACAGATACGCAGTATTTT. This gives the protein CASSLGRGLGTDTQYF.

CDR3 sequence: CASSFYRGPGQPQHF. For the CDR3, the DNA is TGTGCCAGCAGTTTCTACAGGGGGCCCGGTCAGCCCCAGCATTTT. The genes are TRBV6-5 and TRBJ1-5, with 9 bases aligning to TRBD1. This CDR3 has 15 residues. J lost 6 bases, V lost 4 bases, and 7 bases had no gene match. Germline V gene sequence: CDR1 MNHEY, CDR2 SVGAGI.

This chain uses TRBV28 with TRBJ1-4, with 7 bases lining up with TRBD1. Trimming removed 6 bases from V and 3 bases from J; junction bases left unmatched: 4. CDR1 and CDR2 (germline): MDHEN, SYDVKM. The CDR3 is 14 amino acids. The CDR3 region is CASSQGGSNEKLFF. CDR3 sequence (DNA): TGTGCCAGCAGCCAGGGGGGGTCTAATGAAAAACTGTTTTTT.

In nucleotides, the CDR3 is TGCAGTGCCGAAGCTAACTATGGCTACACCTTC. This translates into CSAEANYGYTF. The chain recombines TRBV20-1 with TRBJ1-2; D uncertain. Trimming cost V 6 bases and J 0 bases, with 5 bases left between them. The CDR3 contains 11 residues. Germline-derived CDR1 and CDR2 are DFQATT and SNEGSKA (reference sequence).